This T cell receptor (beta chain) was recorded in a study of T cell changes during pregnancy in multiple sclerosis. A word on this clone: The same CDR3 also results from other DNA sequences found in this sample.

Data came from immunoSEQ multiplex PCR; TCRdb stores just in-frame clones and leaves some out. The data show roughly 99,000 clones, roughly 90% seen once. From germline, CDR1 is SGHTA and CDR2 FQGTGA. V gave up 6 bases and J gave up 5 bases, with 13 bases separating them. The CDR3 spans 13 residues. The TCR sequence derives from a female donor in good health, enrolled as a control in a pregnancy study. The source was peripheral blood, collected in the third trimester of pregnancy. The rearrangement uses TRBV7-3 and TRBJ2-5; D might be TRBD2 (7 bases). Here the CDR3 DNA reads TGTGCCAGCAGTCCGGGGGGCGGGGAGACCCAGTACTTC. Amino acid sequence: CASSPGGGETQYF.